This TCR beta chain comes out of a study of T cells after yellow fever vaccination. Study conclusions and caveats: Contaminating bulk clonotypes could be abundant in FACS-sorted repertoires. After the booster, 96% of CD4 and 75% to 90% of CD8 primary-response clones were re-detected.

They built TCR cDNA with 5'RACE template switching, a step that put in a universal primer site and UMIs. TCRdb re-called the 5' RACE reads with MiXCR, one entry per CDR3 protein. Of about 340,000 distinct CDR3 sequences in the sample, under 5% are singletons; the top ten hold roughly 24%. Trimming took 4 bases from V and 3 from J; bases not matched to a gene: 10. The germline V gene has CDR1 MGHRA and CDR2 YSYEKL. This CDR3 has 17 amino acids. Only a few counts were recorded for this clonotype. No antigen is known for it. The sequence was collected from a man aged 18 to 30 who received the YFV17D yellow fever vaccine. The genes are TRBV4-1 and TRBJ1-1, with TRBD1 identical over 11 bases. This sample comprised PBMCs, obtained 5 days after the yellow fever booster vaccination. The CDR3 loop reads CASSRNSGTGGDTEAFF. CDR3 coding DNA: TGCGCCAGCAGCCGCAACAGCGGGACAGGGGGGGACACTGAAGCTTTCTTT.